Listed below are T cell receptor beta chains from one sample, sequenced in a study of blood T cells in healthy people across ages. TCRdb redid the calling of the 5' RACE reads with MiXCR, one entry per CDR3 protein. The table has about 600,000 distinct CDR3 sequences, around half seen once; the top ten hold around 23%. Sequencing input: blood. These TCRs come from a man at least 80 years old in good health. Each CDR3 is given with its conserved first and last residue. The D gene is left open where the match is weak. Only some rows state a clone size, as once, few, many or a class for expanded clones.

size: NA; J: TRBJ2-7; D: NA; V: TRBV28; CDR3: CASSWPGTYEQYF; DNA: TGTGCCAGCAGTTGGCCAGGGACCTACGAGCAGTACTTC
size: few; J: TRBJ2-1; D: NA; V: TRBV3-1; CDR3: CASSQDLNEQFF; DNA: TGTGCCAGCAGCCAAGATTTGAATGAGCAGTTCTTC
size: few; J: TRBJ2-5; D: NA; V: TRBV29-1; CDR3: CSVGDGIGGSQYF; DNA: TGCAGCGTTGGCGACGGGATTGGTGGGTCCCAGTACTTC
size: NA; J: TRBJ2-1; D: NA; V: TRBV10-1; CDR3: CANNQYNEQFF; DNA: TGCGCCAACAACCAATACAATGAGCAGTTCTTC
size: NA; J: TRBJ1-2; D: NA; V: TRBV6-1; CDR3: CASSTDSGYGYTF; DNA: TGTGCCAGCAGTACGGACAGCGGGTATGGCTACACCTTC
size: few; J: TRBJ2-7; D: TRBD1; V: TRBV4-3; CDR3: CASSQDWRGTGGYEQYF; DNA: TGCGCCAGCAGCCAAGATTGGAGAGGGACAGGGGGCTACGAGCAGTACTTC
size: few; J: TRBJ2-7; D: NA; V: TRBV7-2; CDR3: CASRLSGTSAEEQYF; DNA: TGTGCCAGCAGGCTGTCCGGGACATCGGCGGAGGAGCAGTACTTC
size: few; J: TRBJ2-1; D: NA; V: TRBV7-2; CDR3: CASSFGLNNEQFF; DNA: TGTGCCAGCAGCTTCGGACTAAACAATGAGCAGTTCTTC
size: NA; J: TRBJ1-1; D: TRBD1; V: TRBV18; CDR3: CASSPSPGDRGEAFF; DNA: TGTGCCAGCTCACCATCCCCCGGGGACAGGGGTGAAGCTTTCTTT
size: NA; J: TRBJ2-1; D: TRBD2; V: TRBV30; CDR3: CAWSLAGASYNEQFF; DNA: TGTGCCTGGTCCCTAGCGGGGGCCTCCTACAATGAGCAGTTCTTC
size: NA; J: TRBJ2-2; D: NA; V: TRBV6-5; CDR3: CASSYNFGLGTGELFF; DNA: TGTGCCAGCAGTTACAATTTCGGGTTAGGGACCGGGGAGCTGTTTTTT
size: NA; J: TRBJ1-2; D: TRBD1; V: TRBV20-1; CDR3: CSARAWTGDGGYTF; DNA: TGCAGTGCTAGGGCGTGGACAGGCGACGGAGGCTACACCTTC
size: NA; J: TRBJ2-2; D: NA; V: TRBV6-2/TRBV6-3; CDR3: CASSYGGTGSVTGELFF; DNA: TGTGCCAGCAGTTACGGAGGGACGGGCTCCGTCACCGGGGAGCTGTTTTTT
size: NA; J: TRBJ2-2; D: NA; V: TRBV7-3; CDR3: CASSNATLGTGELFF; DNA: TGTGCCAGCAGTAACGCGACCCTGGGCACCGGGGAGCTGTTTTTT
size: NA; J: TRBJ2-3; D: NA; V: TRBV13; CDR3: CASSLNLWERTDTQYF; DNA: TGTGCCAGCAGCTTAAATTTATGGGAACGCACAGATACGCAGTATTTT
size: NA; J: TRBJ1-2; D: NA; V: TRBV21-1; CDR3: CASSKALRGSNYGYTF; DNA: TGTGCCAGCAGCAAAGCGCTTCGAGGATCTAACTATGGCTACACCTTC
size: NA; J: TRBJ2-1; D: TRBD2; V: TRBV10-3; CDR3: CAISGTSGRAIPNEQFF; DNA: TGTGCCATCAGTGGGACTAGCGGGAGGGCCATTCCCAATGAGCAGTTCTTC
size: NA; J: TRBJ2-1; D: NA; V: TRBV7-2; CDR3: CASTGYYNEQFF; DNA: TGTGCCAGCACAGGGTACTACAATGAGCAGTTCTTC
size: NA; J: TRBJ1-2; D: TRBD1; V: TRBV7-2; CDR3: CASSLATGTGEYGYTF; DNA: TGTGCCAGCAGCTTAGCAACCGGGACAGGGGAATATGGCTACACCTTC
size: many; J: TRBJ1-2; D: NA; V: TRBV6-5; CDR3: CASSVQRTYGYTF; DNA: TGTGCCAGCAGCGTACAGAGAACCTATGGCTACACCTTC
size: NA; J: TRBJ2-7; D: TRBD1; V: TRBV10-3; CDR3: CATQTGQMNNEQYF; DNA: TGTGCCACGCAGACGGGACAGATGAACAATGAGCAGTACTTC
size: NA; J: TRBJ2-5; D: NA; V: TRBV7-2; CDR3: CASSLGQGLSRGQYF; DNA: TGTGCCAGCAGCTTAGGGCAGGGGTTATCAAGAGGCCAGTACTTC
size: NA; J: TRBJ2-4; D: NA; V: TRBV7-2; CDR3: CASAGVERDIQYF; DNA: TGTGCCAGCGCCGGGGTCGAAAGGGACATTCAGTACTTC
size: NA; J: TRBJ2-7; D: TRBD1; V: TRBV12-3/TRBV12-4; CDR3: CASTTFGTVNYEQYF; DNA: TGTGCCAGCACCACATTTGGGACAGTAAACTACGAGCAGTACTTC
size: NA; J: TRBJ2-3; D: NA; V: TRBV6-4; CDR3: CASSDQAVGTDTQYF; DNA: TGTGCCAGCAGTGATCAGGCTGTTGGCACAGATACGCAGTATTTT
size: NA; J: TRBJ2-7; D: TRBD2; V: TRBV20-1; CDR3: CSAPQSSGGKTYEQYF; DNA: TGCAGTGCCCCCCAGAGTAGCGGGGGGAAAACCTACGAGCAGTACTTC
size: NA; J: TRBJ1-4; D: TRBD1; V: TRBV4-1; CDR3: CASSQGQGLNEKLFF; DNA: TGCGCCAGCAGCCAAGGACAGGGCCTTAATGAAAAACTGTTTTTT
size: NA; J: TRBJ2-7; D: NA; V: TRBV21-1; CDR3: CASILPCGFYEQYF; DNA: TGTGCCAGCATCCTCCCCTGCGGGTTCTACGAGCAGTACTTC
size: NA; J: TRBJ2-5; D: TRBD1; V: TRBV28; CDR3: CASSIGGQQETQYF; DNA: TGTGCCAGCAGTATAGGGGGACAGCAAGAGACCCAGTACTTC
size: NA; J: TRBJ2-7; D: TRBD2; V: TRBV15; CDR3: CATSRDDRTSGPYEQYF; DNA: TGTGCCACCAGCAGAGATGACCGGACTAGCGGTCCCTACGAGCAGTACTTC
size: NA; J: TRBJ1-1; D: NA; V: TRBV2; CDR3: CASRGGPPAEAFF; DNA: TGTGCCAGCCGGGGGGGCCCGCCGGCTGAAGCTTTCTTT
size: NA; J: TRBJ2-3; D: TRBD1; V: TRBV7-2; CDR3: CASRPAGGVEDTQYF; DNA: TGTGCCAGCAGACCGGCAGGGGGCGTTGAAGATACGCAGTATTTT
size: NA; J: TRBJ2-7; D: TRBD2; V: TRBV7-2; CDR3: CASSLALAGYEQYF; DNA: TGTGCCAGCAGCTTAGCCCTAGCGGGCTACGAGCAGTACTTC
size: NA; J: TRBJ2-3; D: NA; V: TRBV28; CDR3: CASSSHGGASTDTQYF; DNA: TGTGCCAGCAGTTCCCATGGCGGGGCGAGCACAGATACGCAGTATTTT
size: few; J: TRBJ2-5; D: NA; V: TRBV5-6; CDR3: CASSLGGTETQYF; DNA: TGTGCCAGCAGCTTGGGGGGGACGGAGACCCAGTACTTC
size: NA; J: TRBJ1-6; D: NA; V: TRBV20-1; CDR3: CSAPTGVSPLHF; DNA: TGCAGTGCGCCTACCGGGGTCTCACCCCTCCACTTT
size: NA; J: TRBJ2-1; D: TRBD2; V: TRBV11-2; CDR3: CASSSTPSGVPSEQFF; DNA: TGTGCCAGCAGCTCGACGCCTAGCGGGGTGCCCTCCGAGCAGTTCTTC
size: NA; J: TRBJ2-1; D: NA; V: TRBV7-9; CDR3: CASSAGPQPYNEQFF; DNA: TGTGCCAGCAGCGCCGGGCCCCAGCCCTACAATGAGCAGTTCTTC
size: NA; J: TRBJ1-1; D: NA; V: TRBV7-2; CDR3: CASSLAMGVFEAEAFF; DNA: TGTGCCAGCAGCTTAGCCATGGGGGTCTTCGAGGCTGAAGCTTTCTTT
size: NA; J: TRBJ2-7; D: NA; V: TRBV30; CDR3: CAWSVRPSYEQYF; DNA: TGTGCCTGGAGTGTACGTCCATCCTACGAGCAGTACTTC
size: NA; J: TRBJ2-7; D: TRBD2; V: TRBV18; CDR3: CASSPPSDVGRFEQYF; DNA: TGTGCCAGCTCACCACCTTCTGACGTCGGGAGGTTCGAGCAGTACTTC